What follows are 21 T cell receptor beta chains derived from one specimen sequenced in a study of T cell repertoires in cytomegalovirus infection (dated by TCRdb to between 2018 and 2021). The data were produced on an Illumina HiSeq 1500. Using fastp trimming at Q25 and MiXCR clonotype assembly, TCRdb reanalyzed the public sequencing data and kept in-frame beta chains. Every entry covers one CDR3 protein and lists the most common genes and DNA from its rows. In all, the sample holds 230,000 or so distinct CDR3 sequences, and approximately 15% of those were seen once. Roughly half of the sample is taken by the ten largest. The sample comprised CD8+ T cells from PBMCs. Source of these receptors: a human donor in good health (CMV status not recorded). Some clones in this sample may be carry-over from other donors' samples.

This clonotype was observed many times. The chain uses TRBV7-8 and TRBJ1-1; D is undetermined. Per germline, CDR1 SGHVS and CDR2 FQNEAQ. The CDR3 extends over 15 amino acids. Trimming took off 2 bases at V and 7 bases at J, with 17 bases between the two ends. CDR3 bases: TGTGCCAGCAGCTTACCACCCGGCCACGGGAGTGAAGCTTTCTTT. Translated, it gives CASSLPPGHGSEAFF.

This clonotype was seen at least ten times. The chain carries TRBV6-2 or TRBV6-3 and TRBJ2-1; TRBD1 might be the D (5 bases). V dropped 6 bases and J dropped 7 bases, with 19 bases sitting between them. CDR1 and CDR2 from the germline V gene are MNHEY and SVGEGT. The CDR3 spans 15 residues. The CDR3 loop is CASRTVTQGLNEQFF. The CDR3 nucleotides read TGTGCCAGCAGGACCGTTACCCAGGGATTAAATGAGCAGTTCTTC.

In this sample, this clonotype turned up a few times. The V and J genes are TRBV19 and TRBJ1-5, with TRBD1 as a possible D gene (5 bases). This CDR3 region has 15 residues. Germline lookup yields CDR1 LNHDA and CDR2 SQIVND (reference sequence). Trimming left V 5 bases short and J 6 bases short, with 17 bases between. This chain's CDR3 is CASSYSSGGGQPQHF. CDR3 bases: TGTGCCAGTAGTTATTCATCTGGGGGGGGTCAGCCCCAGCATTTT.

This clonotype was detected only a few times. For the CDR3, the DNA is TGCGCCAGCAGCCAAGGGAATAGTCCCCAAGAGACCCAGTACTTC. Its translation is CASSQGNSPQETQYF. This chain uses TRBV4-3 with TRBJ2-5; D gene unclear. Germline V lookup: CDR1 LGHNA, CDR2 YSLEER. V was pared by 1 base and J by 1 base, with 10 bases between. There are 15 residues in the CDR3.

This clonotype has ten or more counts. The DNA of the CDR3 is TGTGCCAGCGCCCCTTCCTGGGGGGGACTCAATGAGCAGTTCTTC. This encodes CASAPSWGGLNEQFF. The J gene is TRBJ2-1, the V gene TRBV7-2, with 7 bases aligning to TRBD2. The CDR3 covers 15 residues. Germline V gene lookup returns CDR1 SGHTA and CDR2 FQGNSA. V dropped 8 bases and J dropped 6; count of bases not matched to a gene: 13. The complete variable domain, with remaining parts taken from reference TRBV7-2 and TRBJ2-1, reads GAGVSQSPSNKVTEKGKDVELRCDPISGHTALYWYRQSLGQGLEFLIYFQGNSAPDKSGLPSDRFSAERTGGSVSTLTIQRTQQEDSAVYLCASAPSWGGLNEQFFGPGTRLTVL.

This clonotype was detected many times. This chain connects TRBV12-3 or TRBV12-4 to TRBJ2-7, with 10 bases that match TRBD2. CDR3 size: 18 residues. V lost 1 base, J lost 8 bases, and 17 bases stayed unmatched. The CDR3: CASSLGEDSGGPAVKQYF. CDR3 coding DNA: TGTGCCAGCAGTTTAGGCGAGGATAGCGGGGGGCCCGCCGTAAAGCAGTACTTC.

This clonotype came up many times. The chain combines TRBV7-9 with TRBJ2-1; 8 bases fit TRBD2. Germline CDR1 and CDR2: SEHNR and FQNEAQ (reference sequence). V shed 6 bases, J shed 1 base, and the junction held 11 bases outside the gene matches. The CDR3 is 17 residues long. CDR3 protein: CASSPPGERGSYNEQFF. The CDR3 DNA follows: TGTGCCAGCAGTCCCCCCGGGGAGCGGGGGTCCTACAATGAGCAGTTCTTC.

The chain couples TRBV5-6 to TRBJ1-1, with 8 nucleotides matching TRBD1. The CDR3 runs 12 residues. Germline CDR1 is SGHDT and CDR2 is YYEEEE. The ends lost 2 bases at V and 7 bases at J; junction bases unmatched: 1. The CDR3 reads CASSFGTGEAFF. As DNA, the CDR3 is TGTGCCAGCAGCTTTGGGACAGGTGAAGCTTTCTTT.

This clonotype was found many times. The chain employs TRBV20-1 and TRBJ1-1; TRBD1 aligns across 7 bases. Germline V gene lookup returns CDR1 DFQATT and CDR2 SNEGSKA (reference sequence). The CDR3 is 16 residues long. V was clipped by 0 bases and J by 0 bases; unmatched bases: 7. CDR3 loop: CSARDLKQGMNTEAFF. The CDR3 region has the DNA TGCAGTGCTAGAGATCTCAAACAGGGGATGAACACTGAAGCTTTCTTT.

This clonotype was detected many times. The gene calls are TRBV7-3 and TRBJ2-2; D is perhaps TRBD2 (6 bases). In germline, CDR1 is SGHTA, CDR2 FQGTGA. Trimming left V 0 bases short and J 1 base short, with 6 bases between. The CDR3 is 15 residues long. For the CDR3, the DNA is TGTGCCAGCAGCTTAACCGGGGGGAACACCGGGGAGCTGTTTTTT. It encodes CASSLTGGNTGELFF.

The chain is built from TRBV23-1 and TRBJ2-1, with a possible D match to TRBD1 (6 bases). TRBV23-1 is flagged as an ORF with uncertain function. The ends were cut back, 2 bases at V and 12 bases at J, with 14 bases in the middle. The CDR3 is 13 residues long. CDR3 sequence (DNA): TGCGCCAGCAGTCAACCGGACAGTTCGGGGCAGTTCTTC. It encodes CASSQPDSSGQFF.

The chain uses TRBV28 and TRBJ1-2, with no clear D. CDR3 size: 15 residues. Germline CDR1 reads MDHEN; CDR2 reads SYDVKM. Deletions cut 3 bases from V and 7 bases from J, with 18 bases between. CDR3 nucleotides: TGTGCCAGCAGTTTGCCCAACCCAGCGATAGGTGGCTACACCTTC. Its translation is CASSLPNPAIGGYTF.

This clonotype was counted ten times or more. The CDR3 sequence: CASRSSLAVQETQYF. CDR3 sequence (DNA): TGTGCCAGCAGATCCTCACTAGCGGTCCAAGAGACCCAGTACTTC. The chain couples TRBV6-6 to TRBJ2-5; 8 bases are shared with TRBD2. Germline V gene sequence: CDR1 MNHNY, CDR2 SVGAGI (reference sequence). Trimming took 6 bases from V and 1 from J; bases not matched to a gene: 7. CDR3 size: 15 residues.

There are many counts of this clonotype. J is TRBJ1-5 and V is TRBV20-1; 10 bases align to TRBD1. This CDR3 is built from 18 residues. Germline-derived CDR1 and CDR2 are DFQATT and SNEGSKA (reference sequence). Germline trimming cut 2 bases from V and 1 base from J; bases unmatched to any gene: 11. The CDR3 loop reads CSARNAGTGAWSNQPQHF. CDR3 in DNA: TGCAGTGCTAGAAATGCCGGGACAGGGGCTTGGAGCAATCAGCCCCAGCATTTT.

This clonotype appeared a few times. The chain employs TRBV28 and TRBJ2-1, with D perhaps TRBD1 (6 bases). The CDR3 spans 14 residues. V was cut by 4 bases and J by 6 bases, with 13 bases left in between. Germline V gene sequence: CDR1 MDHEN, CDR2 SYDVKM. The chain's CDR3 is CASSSTGFSNEQFF. CDR3 coding DNA: TGTGCCAGCAGTTCTACAGGGTTTTCCAATGAGCAGTTCTTC.

V and J are TRBV29-1 and TRBJ2-1; maybe TRBD2 (6 bases). Germline loops: CDR1 SQVTM, CDR2 ANQGSEA. The CDR3 extends over 11 amino acids. Trimming took off 4 bases at V and 8 bases at J, with 9 bases between the two ends. This CDR3 reads CSVGGVDEQFF. The CDR3, as DNA: TGCAGCGTTGGGGGGGTTGATGAGCAGTTCTTC.

This clonotype was counted many times. The chain joins TRBV5-1 to TRBJ2-1, with 10 bases that match TRBD2. The trim removed 3 bases at V and 4 bases at J, leaving 7 bases unmatched. The CDR3 runs 16 residues. CDR1 and CDR2 (germline): SGHRS, YFSETQ. The CDR3 sequence is CASSWLAGANYNEQFF. CDR3 nucleotide sequence: TGCGCCAGCAGCTGGCTAGCGGGGGCGAATTACAATGAGCAGTTCTTC.

V gene TRBV6-2 or TRBV6-3 combines with J gene TRBJ1-6; the D is unclear. The CDR3 length is 14 residues. With 2 bases removed from V and 6 bases from J, the gap between germline ends came to 8 bases. Germline V gene lookup returns CDR1 MNHEY and CDR2 SVGEGT. CDR3 region: CASSYGSFNSPLHF. The CDR3 DNA follows: TGTGCCAGCAGTTACGGGTCATTTAATTCACCCCTCCACTTT.

This clonotype was detected ten times or more. This chain connects TRBV7-2 to TRBJ1-1; 9 nucleotides match TRBD1. The V gene's germline CDR1 is SGHTA and CDR2 FQGNSA. The V segment lost 4 bases and the J segment 3 bases; nucleotides outside the gene matches: 18. This CDR3 contains 19 residues. CDR3 DNA: TGTGCCAGCAGCTCAACAGGGGGCGGAGGTTTGGTTGAGTACACTGAAGCTTTCTTT. Its protein is CASSSTGGGGLVEYTEAFF.

In its sample, this clonotype was seen many times. The chain carries TRBV7-2 and TRBJ2-3; a weak D match, TRBD2 (6 bases). V was cut by 1 base and J by 2 bases, with 13 bases left in between. CDR3 size: 16 residues. Germline V gene lookup returns CDR1 SGHTA and CDR2 FQGNSA. CDR3 in amino acids: CASSLERAEPTDTQYF. The DNA of the CDR3 is TGTGCCAGCAGCTTAGAGCGGGCAGAGCCCACAGATACGCAGTATTTT.

This clonotype has more than one count but fewer than ten. CDR3 amino acids: CSGRGLTGKEGDEQFF. In DNA form, the CDR3 reads TGCAGCGGTAGAGGATTAACAGGGAAGGAAGGGGATGAGCAGTTCTTC. The V gene is TRBV29-1, the J gene TRBJ2-1; TRBD1 is a possible D gene (6 bases). The V gene lost 7 bases and the J gene lost 8 bases, with 27 bases spanning the gap. The CDR3 has 16 residues. Germline-derived CDR1 and CDR2 are SQVTM and ANQGSEA.